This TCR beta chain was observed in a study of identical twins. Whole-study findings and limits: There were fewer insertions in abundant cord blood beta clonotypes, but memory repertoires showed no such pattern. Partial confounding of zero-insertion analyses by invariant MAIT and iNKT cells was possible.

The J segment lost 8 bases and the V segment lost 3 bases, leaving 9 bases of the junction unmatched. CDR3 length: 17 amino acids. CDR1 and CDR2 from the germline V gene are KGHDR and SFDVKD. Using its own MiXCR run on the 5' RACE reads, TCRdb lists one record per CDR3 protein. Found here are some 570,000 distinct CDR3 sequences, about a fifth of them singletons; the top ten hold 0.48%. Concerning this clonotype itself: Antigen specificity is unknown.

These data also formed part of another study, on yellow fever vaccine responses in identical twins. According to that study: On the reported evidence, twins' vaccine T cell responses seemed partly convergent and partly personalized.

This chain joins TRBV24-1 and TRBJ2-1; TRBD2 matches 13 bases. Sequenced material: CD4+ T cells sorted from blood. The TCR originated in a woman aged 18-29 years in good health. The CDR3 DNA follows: TGTGCCACCAGTGATACCGCGGGACTAGCGGGGAGGTATGAGCAGTTCTTC. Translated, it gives CATSDTAGLAGRYEQFF.